This T cell receptor (beta chain) was found in a study of blood T cell repertoires in COVID-19 (dated by TCRdb to about 2020). Describing the broader study: Samples from collaborators originated in the United States, Italy and Spain and spanned both the acute and convalescent phases of COVID-19. The prospective study material was composed of cDNA or gDNA derived from T cells, B-cell-depleted T cells, or PBMCs. The dataset comprised deeply sampled blood TCRbeta repertoires from subjects exposed to, actively infected with, or recovered from COVID-19. The repertoires were released in a freely available public database intended as a resource for research on the immune response to SARS-CoV-2. The samples were drawn from the first 160 participants of the ongoing ImmuneRACE study and from 950 to 1,500 subjects provided by 6 global collaborators. Nearly every sample came with metadata listing a de-identified subject ID, COVID-19 status, age in years and sex. Where HLA class I and class II types were available, the types were taken from metadata supplied by the sample provider, not from assay-based typing.

Findings and caveats that apply to the study as a whole: How much clinical and demographic metadata was included differed by source and by participant, and the metadata was provided uncurated.

The collaborating institutions used their own protocols to collect whole blood in K2EDTA tubes. For TCRbeta analysis, collaborators shipped samples as frozen whole blood, isolated PBMCs, or DNA extracted from either of those sample types. TCRbeta CDR3 regions were amplified from genomic DNA using the immunoSEQ Assay, a bias-controlled multiplex PCR. On the study's bioinformatics: Within the assay, amplification of reference gene primers was used to estimate how many nucleated cells each sample contained. To quantify the absolute abundance of each unique TCRbeta CDR3 rearrangement, sequence reads were collapsed and filtered. For each sample, productive Simpson clonality was calculated as the square root of Simpson's diversity index across productive rearrangements. The table was pulled from immuneACCESS by TCRdb, which kept in-frame rearrangements only. Such tables lose some clones; where checked, under half of the loss comes from unresolved V genes, and the rest has no known cause. V, J and clone size are taken as reported in that table, and D and trimming were inferred from the DNA itself. Here the sample has approximately 280,000 clones; approximately 85% occur a single time. The ten most abundant clones make up roughly 9.6% of the sample.

The germline ends are 11 bases apart after V is trimmed by 7 bases and J by 2 bases. The CDR3 covers 14 residues, taking in both the cysteine and the phenylalanine. The sequence is cut down to CDR3 DNA, 42 bases in frame from base 1. The germline V gene sets CDR1 to MNHEY and CDR2 to SVGAGI. As regards this clone: The clone's antigen remains unknown. No much larger clone exists at a distance of one base, and base qualities are not known.

In this chain, TRBV6-5 is recombined with TRBJ2-2; TRBD2 could be the D gene, as 6 bases match. The TCR was taken from a woman in her 70s with acute or convalescent COVID-19. Sequencing was done on a sample of peripheral blood. The DNA is TGTGCCAGCAAAGGGCGGGGAAACACCGGGGAGCTGTTTTTT. Its translation is CASKGRGNTGELFF.